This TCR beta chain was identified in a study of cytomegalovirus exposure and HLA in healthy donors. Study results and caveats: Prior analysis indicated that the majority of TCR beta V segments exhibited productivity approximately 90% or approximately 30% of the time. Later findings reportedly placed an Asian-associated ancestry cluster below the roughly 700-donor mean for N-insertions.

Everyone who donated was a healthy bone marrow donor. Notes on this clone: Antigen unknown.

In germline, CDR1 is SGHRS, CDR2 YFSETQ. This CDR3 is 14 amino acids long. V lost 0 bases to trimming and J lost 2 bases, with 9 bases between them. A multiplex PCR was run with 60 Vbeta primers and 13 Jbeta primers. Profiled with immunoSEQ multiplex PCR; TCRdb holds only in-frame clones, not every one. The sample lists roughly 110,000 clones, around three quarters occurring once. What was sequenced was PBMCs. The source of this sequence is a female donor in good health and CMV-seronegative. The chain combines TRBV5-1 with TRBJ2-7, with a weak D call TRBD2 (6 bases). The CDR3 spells CASSLAGGTYEQYF. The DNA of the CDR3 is TGCGCCAGCAGCTTGGCCGGGGGTACCTACGAGCAGTACTTC. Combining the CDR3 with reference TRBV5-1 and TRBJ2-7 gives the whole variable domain KAGVTQTPRYLIKTRGQQVTLSCSPISGHRSVSWYQQTPGQGLQFLFEYFSETQRNKGNFPGRFSGRQFSNSRSEMNVSTLELGDSALYLCASSLAGGTYEQYFGPGTRLTVT.